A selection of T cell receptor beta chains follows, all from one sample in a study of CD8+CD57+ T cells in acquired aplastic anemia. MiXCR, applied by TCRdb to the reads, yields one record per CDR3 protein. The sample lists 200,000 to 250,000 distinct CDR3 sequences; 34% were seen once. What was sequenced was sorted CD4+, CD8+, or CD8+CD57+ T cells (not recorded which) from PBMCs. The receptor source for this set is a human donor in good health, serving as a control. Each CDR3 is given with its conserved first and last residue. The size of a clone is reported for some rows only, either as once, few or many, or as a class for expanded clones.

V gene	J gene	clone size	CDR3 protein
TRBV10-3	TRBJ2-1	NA	CAIRARDRAAWDNEQFF
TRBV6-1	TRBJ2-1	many	CASSTTGLAKDGNEQFF
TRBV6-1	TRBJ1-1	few	CASQGASRYTEAFF
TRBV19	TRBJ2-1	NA	CASSGSADNNEQFF
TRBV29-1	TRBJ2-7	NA	CSVGTGNGYEQYF
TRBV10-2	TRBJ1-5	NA	CASSDRPGPNQPQHF
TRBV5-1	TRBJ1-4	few	CASSSGQGATNEKLFF
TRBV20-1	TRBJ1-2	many	CSARERGDNYGYTF
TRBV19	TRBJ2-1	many	CASSMNPYNEQFF
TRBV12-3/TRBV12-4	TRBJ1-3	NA	CASNGDRHSSGNTIYF